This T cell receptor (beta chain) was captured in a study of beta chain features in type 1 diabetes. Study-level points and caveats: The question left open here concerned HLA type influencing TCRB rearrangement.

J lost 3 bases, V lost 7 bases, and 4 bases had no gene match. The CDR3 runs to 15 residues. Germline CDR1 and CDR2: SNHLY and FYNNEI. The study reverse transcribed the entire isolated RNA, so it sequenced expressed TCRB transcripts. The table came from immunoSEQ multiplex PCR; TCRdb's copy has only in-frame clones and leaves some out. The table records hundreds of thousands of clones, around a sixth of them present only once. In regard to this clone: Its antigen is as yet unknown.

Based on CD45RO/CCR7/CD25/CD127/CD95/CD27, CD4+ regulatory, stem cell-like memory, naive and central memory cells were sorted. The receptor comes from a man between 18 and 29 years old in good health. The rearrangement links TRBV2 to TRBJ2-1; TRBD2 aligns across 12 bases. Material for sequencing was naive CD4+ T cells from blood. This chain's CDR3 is CASNQLAGGYNEQFF. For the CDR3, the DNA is TGTGCCAGCAACCAACTAGCGGGAGGCTACAATGAGCAGTTCTTC.